The 19 T cell receptor beta chains given below trace back to one sample, sequenced in a study of T cell responses to AZD1222 COVID-19 vaccine. This table comes from immunoSEQ multiplex PCR, and its TCRdb copy is limited to in-frame clones, with some not included. The sample lists over 100,000 clones, roughly 88% occurring once. This material consisted of peripheral blood, taken on day 0 of AZD1222 vaccination. The receptors derive from an adult in good health.

CDR3 sequence reads: CASSEGPLPVYGYTF. The CDR3 nucleotides are TGTGCCAGCAGTGAAGGGCCGTTACCAGTCTATGGCTACACCTTC. The chain joins TRBV2 to TRBJ1-2; D call uncertain. V lost 1 base and J lost 4, with 13 bases in between. Germline assignment: CDR1 SNHLY and CDR2 FYNNEI. The CDR3 has 15 residues.

The chain carries TRBV19 and TRBJ2-7; 12 bases agree with TRBD2. The germline V gene has CDR1 LNHDA and CDR2 SQIVND (reference sequence). V lost 10 bases to trimming and J lost 6 bases; unmatched junction nucleotides: 7. The CDR3 extends over 13 amino acids. In DNA form, the CDR3 reads TGTGCCATACCCTGGACTAGCGGGGCCGAGCAGTACGTC. Translation gives CAIPWTSGAEQYV.

This chain connects TRBV5-4 to TRBJ1-2; D not certain. Germline assignment: CDR1 SGHNT and CDR2 YYREEE (reference sequence). The V gene lost 0 bases and the J gene lost 8 bases, with 8 bases spanning the gap. CDR3 size: 12 residues. The CDR3 loop reads CASSLGPAGYTF. As DNA, the CDR3 is TGTGCCAGCAGCTTGGGTCCGGCAGGCTACACCTTC.

The chain recombines TRBV20-1 with TRBJ2-5; TRBD1 aligns across 7 bases. The CDR3 contains 14 residues. From germline, CDR1 is DFQATT and CDR2 SNEGSKA (reference sequence). V was clipped by 3 bases and J by 5 bases; unmatched bases: 9. CDR3 nucleotides: TGCAGTGCTAGTCCTGAGGGGGCGCAGGAGACCCAGTACTTC. Its protein product is CSASPEGAQETQYF.

The chain uses TRBV6-5 and TRBJ2-7; 8 bases are shared with TRBD2. The CDR3 length is 13 residues. Germline assignment: CDR1 MNHEY and CDR2 SVGAGI. V was clipped by 6 bases and J by 4 bases; unmatched bases: 5. The CDR3 DNA reads TGTGCCAGCAGGCCTAGCGGGTCTTACGAGCAGTACGTC. Protein: CASRPSGSYEQYV.

The CDR3 region has the DNA TGTGCCAGCAGCCGCTATCACAGGGGATCGCCAGGAAACACCATATATTTT. It is translated as CASSRYHRGSPGNTIYF. This rearrangement joins TRBV3-1 (or the pseudogene TRBV3-2) to TRBJ1-3; 7 bases match TRBD1. With 4 bases clipped from V and 4 bases from J, the junction kept 13 bases outside the gene matches. Germline V gene data show CDR1 as LGHDT and CDR2 as YNNKEL (reference sequence). The CDR3 is 17 amino acids.

This clone has only a few counts. The chain joins TRBV2 to TRBJ1-2; D remains unclear. V lost 8 bases to trimming and J lost 2 bases, with 3 bases between them. The CDR3 is 10 amino acids. Germline values: CDR1 SNHLY, CDR2 FYNNEI. The CDR3 region is CASGNYGYTF. CDR3 bases: TGTGCCAGCGGCAACTATGGCTACACCTTC.

The chain employs TRBV9 and TRBJ2-2; 8 bases agree with TRBD2. The V segment lost 1 base and the J segment 8 bases; nucleotides outside the gene matches: 7. Germline V CDR1 and CDR2: SGDLS, YYNGEE. The CDR3 spans 15 residues. CDR3 in DNA: TGTGCCAGCAGCGTACTGAGCGGGAGAGTTGGGGAGCTGTTTTTT. Translating it yields CASSVLSGRVGELFF.

The chain recombines TRBV24-1 with TRBJ1-2; D gene uncertain. Germline V gives CDR1 KGHDR, CDR2 SFDVKD. The CDR3 covers 13 residues. The V end lost 6 bases, the J end lost 4 bases, and 11 bases lay between the germline ends. CDR3 sequence reads: CATSLSGTYGYTF. CDR3 bases: TGTGCCACCAGTTTGTCAGGCACCTATGGCTACACCTTC.

Note on this clone: The sample carries other DNA sequences with the same CDR3. The J gene is TRBJ2-7, the V gene TRBV9; 7 bases align to TRBD2. This CDR3 has 13 residues. V was clipped by 3 bases and J by 2 bases; unmatched bases: 2. Germline V lookup: CDR1 SGDLS, CDR2 YYNGEE. The CDR3 protein is CASSAGTTYEQYF. The CDR3 region has the DNA TGTGCCAGCAGCGCCGGGACTACCTACGAGCAGTACTTC.

This clone was seen a few times. The chain is built from TRBV5-1 and TRBJ2-2; D may be TRBD1 or TRBD2 (5 bases each). The length of the CDR3 is 16 residues. The germline V gene encodes CDR1 SGHRS and CDR2 YFSETQ. Trimming removed 1 base from V and 4 bases from J, with 14 bases in between. The DNA of the CDR3 is TGCGCCAGCAGCTTGTCTCAGGGTGCGGGCACCGGGGAGCTGTTTTTT. Its protein is CASSLSQGAGTGELFF. The full variable domain, completed using reference TRBV5-1 and TRBJ2-2, is KAGVTQTPRYLIKTRGQQVTLSCSPISGHRSVSWYQQTPGQGLQFLFEYFSETQRNKGNFPGRFSGRQFSNSRSEMNVSTLELGDSALYLCASSLSQGAGTGELFFGEGSRLTVL.

This chain connects TRBV19 to TRBJ2-3; 13 bases are shared with TRBD2. J was trimmed by 4 bases and V by 5 bases; bases with no gene match: 3. From germline, CDR1 is LNHDA and CDR2 SQIVND (reference sequence). The CDR3 has 15 residues. For the CDR3, the DNA is TGTGCCAGTAGTTGGACTAGCGGGGGAGCAGATACGCAGTATTTT. It specifies CASSWTSGGADTQYF.

The chain links TRBV29-1 to TRBJ1-1; TRBD1 matches at 7 bases. Trimming at V came to 6 bases and at J to 1 base, leaving 2 bases not matched to a gene. CDR1 is SQVTM, CDR2 ANQGSEA, per germline. The CDR3 spans 12 residues. CDR3 bases: TGCAGCGTAAGACAGGGGAACACTGAAGCTTTCTTT. Translating it yields CSVRQGNTEAFF.

The rearrangement joins TRBV4-2 to TRBJ2-1; 8 nucleotides match TRBD2. Germline CDR1 LGHNA, CDR2 YNFKEQ. V trimming: 1 base; J trimming: 6 bases; junction bases outside the gene matches: 8. The CDR3 contains 16 residues. CDR3 coding DNA: TGTGCCAGCAGCCAAGGGGGGTTTGGGACTAGCAATGAGCAGTTCTTC. It is translated as CASSQGGFGTSNEQFF.

CDR3 residues: CASSYDRTGAYEQYF. The CDR3 DNA reads as TGTGCCAGCAGTTACGATCGGACAGGGGCCTACGAGCAGTACTTC. The genes are TRBV6-5 and TRBJ2-7; TRBD1 aligns across 9 bases. This CDR3 is built from 15 residues. The germline V gene has CDR1 MNHEY and CDR2 SVGAGI. V shed 2 bases and J 2 bases; nucleotides not matched to a gene: 4.

The rearrangement joins TRBV7-3 to TRBJ1-1; weak D call: TRBD1 (6 bases). The CDR3 contains 15 residues. Germline V gene lookup returns CDR1 SGHTA and CDR2 FQGTGA. V dropped 2 bases and J dropped 3 bases, with 13 bases sitting between them. CDR3 DNA sequence: TGTGCCAGCAGCTTAGCTCCAGGGGCCTACACTGAAGCTTTCTTT. This codes for CASSLAPGAYTEAFF.

The genes are TRBV18 and TRBJ2-3; no clear D. CDR3 size: 15 residues. Germline V gene sequence: CDR1 KGHSH, CDR2 LQKENI. V lost 5 bases to trimming and J lost 1 base, with 13 bases between them. Written as DNA, the CDR3 is TGTGCCAGCTCATCGCGCGACGGAGGCACAGATACGCAGTATTTT. Amino acids: CASSSRDGGTDTQYF.

J is TRBJ1-2 and V is TRBV5-1; D call uncertain. Trimming shortened V by 4 bases and J by 1 base, and 11 bases separated the two germline ends. CDR3 length: 14 amino acids. Germline V gene data show CDR1 as SGHRS and CDR2 as YFSETQ. CDR3 sequence: CASSPGDYNYGYTF. CDR3 DNA: TGCGCCAGCAGCCCAGGAGATTATAACTATGGCTACACCTTC.

The CDR3, as DNA: TGTGCCAGCAGTTACGGAGGAGGGTGGAACACCGGGGAGCTGTTTTTT. Translated, it gives CASSYGGGWNTGELFF. The chain couples TRBV6-5 to TRBJ2-2, with D perhaps matching TRBD2 (6 bases). This CDR3 is built from 16 residues. Trimming pared 2 bases from V and 1 base from J, leaving 11 bases between. Germline-derived CDR1 and CDR2 are MNHEY and SVGAGI.